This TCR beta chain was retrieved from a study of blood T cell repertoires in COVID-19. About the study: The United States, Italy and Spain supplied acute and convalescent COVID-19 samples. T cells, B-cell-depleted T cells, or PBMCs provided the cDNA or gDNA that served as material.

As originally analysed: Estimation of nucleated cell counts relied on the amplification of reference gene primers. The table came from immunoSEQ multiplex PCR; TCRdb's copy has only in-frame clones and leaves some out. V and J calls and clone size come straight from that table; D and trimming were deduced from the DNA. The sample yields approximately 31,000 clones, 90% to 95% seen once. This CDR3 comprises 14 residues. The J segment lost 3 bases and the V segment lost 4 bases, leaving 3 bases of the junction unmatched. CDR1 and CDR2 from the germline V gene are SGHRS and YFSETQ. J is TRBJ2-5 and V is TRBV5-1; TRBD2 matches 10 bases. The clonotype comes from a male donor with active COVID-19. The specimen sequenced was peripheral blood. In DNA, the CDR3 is TGCGCCAGCAGCGGGACTAGCGTGAAAGAGACCCAGTACTTC. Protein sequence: CASSGTSVKETQYF.